The rows below give T cell receptor beta chains drawn from one sample of a study of cytomegalovirus exposure and HLA in healthy donors. This table comes from immunoSEQ multiplex PCR, and its TCRdb copy is limited to in-frame clones, with some not included. Among around 140,000 clones listed, around 75% were seen once. Sequences were obtained from PBMCs. These receptors were obtained from a woman in her twenties or thirties in good health and CMV-seronegative. CDR3s leave out the opening cysteine and the closing phenylalanine or tryptophan. Fields, in order: V gene, J gene, CDR3 protein.

>TRBV29-1|TRBJ2-3
SVARERLDTQY
>TRBV7-2|TRBJ2-3
ASRRTGTGLTDTQY
>TRBV25-1|TRBJ2-7
ASSGSGGDSLSYEQY
>TRBV2|TRBJ2-1
ASSLGSSYNEQF
>TRBV13|TRBJ2-2
ASSSPGQVHTGELF
>TRBV5-8|TRBJ1-4
ASSSTTGTGNEKLF
>TRBV30|TRBJ2-3
AWSVGLAGSTDTQY
>TRBV29-1|TRBJ2-5
SALTGGEGEQY
>TRBV19|TRBJ2-3
ASSLTLGFSADTQY
>TRBV15|TRBJ1-2
ATSRDGEVGYT
>TRBV2|TRBJ2-1
ATPMGGVFINEQF
>TRBV29-1|TRBJ1-2
SVEDTGRVRGYT
>TRBV15|TRBJ1-5
ATSSRDRNQPQH
>TRBV5-4|TRBJ1-2
ASSLTGTGPLDGYT
>TRBV19|TRBJ1-6
ASSPGSQLSPLH
>TRBV30|TRBJ2-3
ASTSGGLSH
>TRBV6-5|TRBJ1-5
ASLGTENQPQH
>TRBV28|TRBJ1-1
ASSLTGVNTEAF
>TRBV5-1|TRBJ1-5
ASSLTGPNQPQH
>TRBV27|TRBJ2-3
ASRRLAPTDTQY
>TRBV19|TRBJ1-5
ASRQPGQGSQPQH
>TRBV2|TRBJ2-5
ASRAGGWRQETQY
>TRBV5-1|TRBJ2-7
ASSRDRGLKKQY
>TRBV7-8|TRBJ2-3
ASSLGWPYLTDTQY
>TRBV5-8|TRBJ1-1
ASSLRGAHGGEAF
>TRBV6-4|TRBJ1-1
ASSAGQGALNTEAF
>TRBV4-3|TRBJ2-2
ASSHHYTKNTGELF
>TRBV30|TRBJ1-6
AWRGIRDRDSPLH
>TRBV19|TRBJ2-7
ASSKTKTGTYEQY
>TRBV11-2|TRBJ1-1
ASSLFQGGETEAF
>TRBV7-2|TRBJ2-2
ASSPSRGQTGELF
>TRBV28|TRBJ1-5
ASSLLHRSYSNQPQH
>TRBV13|TRBJ2-7
ASSRTGSHPYEQY
>TRBV2|TRBJ1-1
ASSQGVRNTEAF
>TRBV5-1|TRBJ1-1
ASSPRPAGADTEAF
>TRBV11-2|TRBJ2-3
ASSTNPGSRDTQY
>TRBV7-7|TRBJ2-1
ASSSDRYNEQF
>TRBV18|TRBJ2-7
ASSPTGRNYEQY
>TRBV18|TRBJ2-7
ASSLARGSYEQY
>TRBV29-1|TRBJ1-2
SVEHWDRGNYGYT
>TRBV5-1|TRBJ2-3
ASSLSRGADTQY
>TRBV9|TRBJ2-2
ASSVEEISLIPGELF
>TRBV10-1|TRBJ2-7
ASSEMGRANEQY
>TRBV19|TRBJ1-1
ASRTGYQAF
>TRBV4-1|TRBJ2-3
ASSHPLAGRTQY
>TRBV5-1|TRBJ1-2
ASSGGSTGGGYT
>TRBV28|TRBJ2-7
ASRGRGLYEQY
>TRBV5-1|TRBJ1-1
ASSLPGEAF
>TRBV19|TRBJ2-5
ASSSRSETETQY
>TRBV30|TRBJ2-2
AWSTPGAANTGELF
>TRBV7-6|TRBJ1-4
ASSARVNEKLF
>TRBV6-5|TRBJ1-5
ASRYSGGDNQPQH
>TRBV18|TRBJ2-1
ASSPIETGNNEQF
>TRBV9|TRBJ1-2
ASSVAVESPAGYT
>TRBV19|TRBJ2-5
ASSTGTGETQY
>TRBV5-6|TRBJ1-5
ASSLQGQGYQPQH